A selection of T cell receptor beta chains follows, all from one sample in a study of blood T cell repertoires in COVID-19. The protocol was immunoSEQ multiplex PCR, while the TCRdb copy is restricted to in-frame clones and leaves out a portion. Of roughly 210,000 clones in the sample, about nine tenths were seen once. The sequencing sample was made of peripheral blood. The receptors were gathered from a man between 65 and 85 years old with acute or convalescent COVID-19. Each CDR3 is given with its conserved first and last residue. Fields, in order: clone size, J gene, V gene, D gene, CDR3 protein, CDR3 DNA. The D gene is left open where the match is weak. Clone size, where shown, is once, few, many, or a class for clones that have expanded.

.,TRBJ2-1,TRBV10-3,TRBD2,CATQPRLADYNEQFF,TGTGCCACCCAGCCGAGACTAGCGGATTACAATGAGCAGTTCTTC
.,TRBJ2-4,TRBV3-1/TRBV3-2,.,CASSQDFETKYF,TGTGCCAGCAGCCAAGACTTTGAAACTAAGTACTTC
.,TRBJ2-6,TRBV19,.,CATRPRWAGANVLTF,TGTGCCACCCGACCGAGGTGGGCTGGGGCCAACGTCCTGACTTTC
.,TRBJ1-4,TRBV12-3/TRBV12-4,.,CASSLAGEEKLFF,TGTGCCAGCAGCCTGGCGGGGGAAGAAAAACTGTTTTTT
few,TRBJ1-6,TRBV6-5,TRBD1,CASSSRQGTNSPLHF,TGTGCCAGCAGTTCTAGACAGGGAACGAATTCACCCCTCCACTTT
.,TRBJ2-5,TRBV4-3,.,CASSQVGGPGGTQYF,TGCGCCAGCAGCCAAGTTGGGGGGCCGGGAGGGACCCAGTACTTC
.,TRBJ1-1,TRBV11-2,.,CASSPTGSGAFF,TGTGCCAGCAGCCCCACAGGTAGCGGAGCTTTCTTT
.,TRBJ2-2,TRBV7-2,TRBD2,CASSPRPSSGSGGELFF,TGTGCCAGCAGTCCGAGGCCGAGTAGCGGGAGTGGCGGGGAGCTGTTTTTT
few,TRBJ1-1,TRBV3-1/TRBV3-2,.,CASSQVVAANTEAFF,TGTGCCAGCAGCCAAGTAGTAGCAGCGAACACTGAAGCTTTCTTT
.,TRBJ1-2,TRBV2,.,CASRDSNSNYGYTF,TGTGCCAGCAGGGACAGCAATTCTAACTATGGCTACACCTTC
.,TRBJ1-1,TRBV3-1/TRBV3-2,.,CASSRRGGAGTEAFF,TGTGCCAGCAGCCGACGTGGGGGGGCAGGGACTGAAGCTTTCTTT
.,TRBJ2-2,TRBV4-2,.,CASSQDVQTSNTGELFF,TGTGCCAGCAGCCAAGACGTACAGACTAGTAACACCGGGGAGCTGTTTTTT
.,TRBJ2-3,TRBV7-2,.,CASSLLASGGGRTDTQYF,TGTGCCAGCAGCTTACTGGCGAGCGGCGGAGGCCGCACAGATACGCAGTATTTT
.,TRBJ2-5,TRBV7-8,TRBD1,CASSLDGTVRETQYF,TGTGCCAGCAGCTTAGACGGGACAGTAAGAGAGACCCAGTACTTC
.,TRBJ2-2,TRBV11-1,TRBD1,CASSLSGGANTGELFF,TGTGCCAGCAGCTTATCAGGGGGCGCGAACACCGGGGAGCTGTTTTTT
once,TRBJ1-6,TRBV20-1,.,CSASGASSYNSPLHF,TGCAGTGCTAGTGGGGCGAGCTCCTATAATTCACCCCTCCACTTT
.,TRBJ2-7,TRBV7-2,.,CASSPDYSREQYF,TGTGCCAGCAGCCCGGACTACTCTCGCGAGCAGTACTTC
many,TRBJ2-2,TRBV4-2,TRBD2,CASSRLAGDTGELFF,TGTGCCAGCAGCCGACTAGCGGGAGACACCGGGGAGCTGTTTTTT
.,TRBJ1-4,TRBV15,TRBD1,CATSSRDRAGKLFF,TGTGCCACCAGCAGCAGGGACAGGGCCGGAAAACTGTTTTTT
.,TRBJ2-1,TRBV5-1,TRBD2,CASSLVLAGTYNEQFF,TGCGCCAGCAGCTTGGTCCTAGCGGGAACCTACAATGAGCAGTTCTTC
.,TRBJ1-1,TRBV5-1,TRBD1,CASSLGQAFEAFF,TGCGCCAGCAGCTTAGGACAGGCGTTTGAAGCTTTCTTT
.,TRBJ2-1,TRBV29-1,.,CSARPSTSHGEQFF,TGCAGCGCCCGACCCAGCACTAGCCACGGTGAGCAGTTCTTC
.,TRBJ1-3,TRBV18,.,CASSVLEGNSGNTIYF,TGTGCCAGCTCAGTACTGGAGGGGAACTCTGGAAACACCATATATTTT
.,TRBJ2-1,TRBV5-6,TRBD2,CASSSGLASGIGNEQFF,TGTGCCAGCAGCTCAGGACTAGCCTCCGGGATAGGGAATGAGCAGTTCTTC
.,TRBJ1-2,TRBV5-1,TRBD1,CASSLTGQGYGYTF,TGCGCCAGCAGCTTGACGGGACAGGGGTATGGCTACACCTTC
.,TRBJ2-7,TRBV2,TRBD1,CASRGQGWYEQYF,TGTGCCAGCAGGGGACAGGGGTGGTACGAGCAGTACTTC
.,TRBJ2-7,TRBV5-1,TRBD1,CASSPDRGSNEQYF,TGCGCCAGCAGCCCGGACAGGGGCTCGAACGAGCAGTACTTC
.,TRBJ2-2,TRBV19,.,CASRFVASTGELFF,TGTGCCAGTAGATTTGTGGCAAGCACCGGGGAGCTGTTTTTT
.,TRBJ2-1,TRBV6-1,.,CASSGGIGQGRNEQFF,TGTGCCAGCAGTGGGGGTATTGGGCAGGGCCGGAATGAGCAGTTCTTC
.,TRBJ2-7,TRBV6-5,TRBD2,CASSLSGANYEQYF,TGTGCCAGCAGTCTTAGCGGGGCGAACTACGAGCAGTACTTC
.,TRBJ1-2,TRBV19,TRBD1,CASSMAPGGRYGYTF,TGTGCCAGTAGTATGGCTCCAGGGGGTCGCTATGGCTACACCTTC
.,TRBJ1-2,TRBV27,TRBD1,CASSSMTGGDYGYTF,TGTGCCAGCAGTTCTATGACAGGGGGCGACTATGGCTACACCTTC
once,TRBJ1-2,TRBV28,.,CASSLTDYGYTF,TGTGCCAGCAGTTTGACAGACTATGGCTACACCTTC
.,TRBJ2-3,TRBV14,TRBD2,CASSLTSLAGGRSDTQYF,TGTGCCAGCAGCCTGACAAGTCTAGCGGGAGGTCGCTCAGATACGCAGTATTTT
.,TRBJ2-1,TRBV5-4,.,CASSYLGENEQFF,TGTGCCAGCAGCTATCTTGGTGAGAATGAGCAGTTCTTC
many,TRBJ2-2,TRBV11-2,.,CASSLASAGTGELFF,TGTGCCAGCAGCCTTGCTAGCGCTGGCACCGGGGAGCTGTTTTTT
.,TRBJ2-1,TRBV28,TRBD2,CASSRLAGASFAGEQFF,TGTGCCAGCAGTCGACTAGCGGGAGCGTCGTTTGCTGGTGAGCAGTTCTTC
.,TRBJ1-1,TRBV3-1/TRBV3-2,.,CASSLPTGNTEAFF,TGTGCCAGCAGCCTTCCGACAGGGAACACTGAAGCTTTCTTT
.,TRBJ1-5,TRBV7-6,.,CASSPLGRVGPQHF,TGTGCCAGCAGCCCCTTGGGGAGAGTCGGGCCCCAGCATTTT
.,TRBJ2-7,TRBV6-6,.,CASSLGGPKSQYF,TGTGCCAGCAGTCTGGGAGGACCTAAAAGTCAGTACTTC
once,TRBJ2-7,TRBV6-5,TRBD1,CASRKTGGYEQYF,TGTGCCAGCAGGAAAACAGGGGGCTACGAGCAGTACTTC
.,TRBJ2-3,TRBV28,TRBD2,CASSLKASGRHTQYF,TGTGCCAGCAGTTTAAAGGCTAGCGGGAGACATACGCAGTATTTT
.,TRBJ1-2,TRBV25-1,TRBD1,CASSEFHEGAANGYTF,TGTGCCAGCAGTGAATTCCATGAGGGGGCGGCTAATGGCTACACCTTC
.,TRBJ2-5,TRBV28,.,CASRTSETQYF,TGTGCCAGCAGAACTTCGGAGACCCAGTACTTC
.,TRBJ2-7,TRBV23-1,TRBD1,CASSRGRPAYEQYF,TGCGCCAGCAGTAGGGGGCGGCCAGCCTACGAGCAGTACTTC
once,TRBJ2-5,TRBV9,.,CASSVLGGPQETQYF,TGTGCCAGCAGCGTATTAGGCGGGCCTCAAGAGACCCAGTACTTC
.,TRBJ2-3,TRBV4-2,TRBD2,CASSPRTSGSINTQYF,TGTGCCAGCAGCCCCCGGACTAGCGGGAGTATTAATACGCAGTATTTT
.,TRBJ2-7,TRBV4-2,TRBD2,CASSLTGTSGRDEQYF,TGTGCCAGCAGCCTCACGGGGACTAGCGGGAGGGACGAGCAGTACTTC
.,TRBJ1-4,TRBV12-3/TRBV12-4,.,CASSRGWDLFF,TGTGCCAGCAGCCGGGGCTGGGACTTGTTTTTT
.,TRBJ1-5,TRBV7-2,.,CASSFRLDQPQHF,TGTGCCAGCAGCTTCCGGTTGGATCAGCCCCAGCATTTT